This T cell receptor (beta chain) was captured by sequencing in a study of identical twins. Study outcomes and limitations: Weaker excess twin sharing was observed in beta out-of-frame sequences.

Deletions cut 0 bases from V and 4 bases from J, with 21 bases between. CDR1 is SGHTA, CDR2 FQGNSA, per germline. The CDR3 is 18 amino acids. MiXCR, applied by TCRdb to the 5' RACE reads, yields one record per CDR3 protein. The sample records some 790,000 distinct CDR3 sequences, approximately 18% being singletons. This clonotype has a single count. Its antigen is not identified. This same sample was also taken into another study, of T cells expressing NK-cell markers. As that report states: Sequencing covered eight donors, seven HCMV-seropositive and one seronegative. Of CD8+ T cells, roughly 1.0-7.0% belonged to dominant NKG2C+ clonotypes in five to seven donors.

The clonotype comes from a woman aged 18-30 years in good health. Sequenced material: PBMCs. The V gene is TRBV7-2, the J gene TRBJ1-2, with no clear D. CDR3 DNA: TGTGCCAGCAGCTTAGCGCGTGCGGGGAGGGCCCAGGTCTATGGCTACACCTTC. The encoded protein is CASSLARAGRAQVYGYTF.